These 16 T cell receptor beta chains originate from one sample sequenced in a study of beta chain features in type 1 diabetes. The investigators reverse transcribed all of the isolated RNA, so they sequenced expressed TCRB transcripts. Sequenced by immunoSEQ multiplex PCR; TCRdb stores in-frame clones only, minus some. The sample lists fewer than 200,000 clones; about 12% were seen once. Material: central memory CD4+ T cells from blood. These receptors were collected from a woman aged 18 to 35 in good health.

This chain links TRBV5-1 with TRBJ2-2, with 7 bases that match TRBD1. CDR1 and CDR2 (germline): SGHRS, YFSETQ. The CDR3 spans 15 residues. J lost 1 base, V lost 5 bases, and 5 bases had no gene match. CDR3 protein: CASRATGENTGELFF. CDR3 nucleotides: TGCGCCAGCAGGGCTACAGGGGAGAACACCGGGGAGCTGTTTTTT.

This clone has more than one count but fewer than ten. The V call is TRBV5-1, the J call TRBJ1-2; maybe TRBD1 (6 bases). With 5 bases removed from V and 3 bases from J, the gap between germline ends came to 17 bases. The germline V gene has CDR1 SGHRS and CDR2 YFSETQ. This CDR3 comprises 15 residues. The CDR3 DNA follows: TGCGCCAGCAGTCCGAATCAGGGGAGCGACTATGGCTACACCTTC. It translates to CASSPNQGSDYGYTF.

V is TRBV12-2 and J is TRBJ1-5; the table names TRBD1, a call not compared with the DNA. TRBV12-2 is annotated as a pseudogene. The CDR3 is 20 residues long. This CDR3 is CASRFFPFPCPTGVNQPQHF. CDR3 nucleotides: TGTGCAAGTCGCTTCTTCCCGTTCCCCTGCCCTACAGGGGTCAATCAGCCCCAGCATTTT.

This clone came up a few times. The chain uses TRBV9 and TRBJ2-7; TRBD1 might be the D (6 bases). Per germline, CDR1 SGDLS and CDR2 YYNGEE. The CDR3 extends over 16 amino acids. V lost 5 bases to trimming and J lost 2 bases, with 20 bases between them. This CDR3 is CASSQRGYSGAYEQYF. DNA for the CDR3: TGTGCCAGCAGTCAAAGGGGGTACAGTGGGGCCTACGAGCAGTACTTC.

In its sample, this clone was seen a few times. This CDR3 reads CASSVGLAGPTDTQYF. DNA of the CDR3: TGTGCCAGCAGCGTAGGCCTAGCGGGCCCCACAGATACGCAGTATTTT. V and J are TRBV9 and TRBJ2-3, with 8 bases aligning to TRBD2. This CDR3 comprises 16 residues. Germline loops: CDR1 SGDLS, CDR2 YYNGEE. The V and J ends lost 0 bases and 2 bases, in that order; junction bases with no gene match: 5.

This clone was seen only a few times. CDR3 sequence: CAISDSGTSYNEQFF. The CDR3 DNA follows: TGTGCCATCAGTGACAGCGGGACGAGTTACAATGAGCAGTTCTTC. The chain uses TRBV10-3 and TRBJ2-1; 7 bases map to TRBD2. Germline-derived CDR1 and CDR2 are ENHRY and SYGVKD. V lost 3 bases and J lost 4; bases outside the gene matches: 6. The CDR3 has 15 amino acids.

The chain links TRBV5-1 to TRBJ1-3; D not certain. Germline-derived CDR1 and CDR2 are SGHRS and YFSETQ. V lost 4 bases and J lost 4, with 9 bases in between. This CDR3 region has 13 residues. The CDR3 region is CASSQFSGNTIYF. Written as DNA, the CDR3 is TGCGCCAGCAGCCAGTTCTCCGGAAACACCATATATTTT.

This clone showed up just a few times. Here the CDR3 reads CASSQVVSGADTQYF. CDR3 sequence (DNA): TGCGCCAGCAGCCAAGTCGTGAGCGGGGCAGATACGCAGTATTTT. The V call is TRBV4-3, the J call TRBJ2-3, with 7 positions matching TRBD2. The CDR3 extends over 15 amino acids. Germline loops: CDR1 LGHNA, CDR2 YSLEER. J was trimmed by 4 bases and V by 1 base; bases with no gene match: 5.

This sequence joins TRBV15 and TRBJ2-1; the match to TRBD2 covers 10 bases. The ends lost 1 base at V and 8 bases at J; junction bases unmatched: 8. Germline-derived CDR1 and CDR2 are LNHNV and YYDKDF (reference sequence). This CDR3 region has 16 residues. The CDR3 region has the DNA TGTGCCACCAGCAGAGCGGGGACTAGCGTGGTCGATGAGCAGTTCTTC. It translates to CATSRAGTSVVDEQFF.

This clone was detected only a few times. The chain carries TRBV15 and TRBJ1-2; a possible D gene is TRBD1 (6 bases). Looked up from germline, CDR1 is LNHNV and CDR2 is YYDKDF (reference sequence). The CDR3 has 15 residues. V was trimmed by 1 base and J by 4 bases, leaving 13 bases between them. CDR3 coding DNA: TGTGCCACCAGCAGAGCGACAGGTGCCGGCTATGGCTACACCTTC. It is translated as CATSRATGAGYGYTF.

V usage is TRBV29-1 and J usage is TRBJ2-1, with 11 bases matching TRBD2. CDR1 and CDR2 from the germline V gene are SQVTM and ANQGSEA. The CDR3 sequence is 15 residues long. Trimming at V came to 6 bases and at J to 6 bases, leaving 10 bases not matched to a gene. The CDR3 sequence is CSVGLAGGVINEQFF. The CDR3 nucleotides are TGCAGCGTGGGGCTAGCGGGAGGCGTTATCAATGAGCAGTTCTTC.

A few counts support this clone. The chain has TRBV11-2 and TRBJ1-3, with unresolved D. V lost 3 bases and J lost 9, with 21 bases in between. Germline CDR1 SGHAT, CDR2 FQNNGV. The CDR3 runs to 16 residues. Here the CDR3 reads CASSFQPPETGGTIYF. The CDR3 DNA sequence: TGTGCCAGCAGCTTCCAGCCCCCCGAAACGGGTGGCACCATATATTTT.

CDR3 sequence (DNA): TGTGCCAGCAGTTCCTCTAATTTAGCCAAAAACATTCAGTACTTC. Translation gives CASSSSNLAKNIQYF. The chain uses TRBV28 and TRBJ2-4; D gene unclear. The CDR3 loop spans 15 amino acids. Per germline, CDR1 MDHEN and CDR2 SYDVKM. Trimming shortened V by 4 bases and J by 0 bases, and 10 bases separated the two germline ends.

This clone has only a few counts. The V call is TRBV30, the J call TRBJ2-3; 9 bases map to TRBD2. Unmatched junction bases numbered 10, after V lost 3 bases and J lost 3 bases. This CDR3 is built from 16 residues. Germline CDR1 reads GTSNPN; CDR2 reads SVGIG (reference sequence). The CDR3 reads CAWRRGSGRTTDTQYF. The CDR3 bases are TGTGCCTGGAGGAGGGGTAGCGGGAGAACTACAGATACGCAGTATTTT. The whole variable domain, filled in from reference TRBV30 and TRBJ2-3, reads SQTIHQWPATLVQPVGSPLSLECTVEGTSNPNLYWYRQAAGRGLQLLFYSVGIGQISSEVPQNLSASRPQDRQFILSSKKLLLSDSGFYLCAWRRGSGRTTDTQYFGPGTRLTVL.

This chain links TRBV29-1 with TRBJ1-1; the match to TRBD1 covers 7 bases. Looked up from germline, CDR1 is SQVTM and CDR2 is ANQGSEA. The CDR3 sequence is 14 residues long. Trimming took 7 bases from V and 6 from J; bases not matched to a gene: 14. The CDR3 is CSAQSGTAASEAFF. The CDR3, as DNA: TGCAGCGCCCAATCCGGGACAGCGGCATCTGAAGCTTTCTTT.

V gene TRBV28 combines with J gene TRBJ2-7; 8 bases are shared with TRBD2. This CDR3 spans 12 amino acids. Germline CDR1 is MDHEN and CDR2 is SYDVKM. V was clipped by 10 bases and J by 0 bases; unmatched bases: 2. CDR3 in amino acids: CAIAGGSYEQYF. The DNA for the CDR3 is TGTGCCATCGCGGGGGGCTCCTACGAGCAGTACTTC.